The rows below give T cell receptor beta chains drawn from one sample of a study of Ad26.COV2.S vaccination and SARS-CoV-2 variants. Assay: immunoSEQ multiplex PCR; the TCRdb copy retains only in-frame clones and omits some. The sample yields some 450,000 clones, roughly 87% seen once. The starting material was peripheral blood, obtained in a trial of Ad26.COV2.S vaccine versus placebo. Every receptor here comes from a person between 18 and 65 years old who received the Ad26.COV2.S COVID-19 vaccine or a placebo. CDR3s include the opening cysteine and the closing phenylalanine or tryptophan. Fields, in order: V gene, D gene, J gene, clone size, CDR3 protein, CDR3 DNA. D genes are given only for firm matches. A clone size is listed for some rows: how often the clone was seen (once, few, many), or a class if it is expanded.

TRBV2	NA	TRBJ1-2	NA	CASSWDISYGYTF	TGTGCCAGCAGCTGGGACATTTCCTATGGCTACACCTTC
TRBV7-2	NA	TRBJ2-7	NA	CASSYNRERSYEQYF	TGTGCCAGCAGCTATAATCGGGAGAGATCCTACGAGCAGTACTTC
TRBV5-5	NA	TRBJ1-4	NA	CASSLEVLGKLFF	TGTGCCAGCAGCTTGGAGGTTTTGGGGAAACTGTTTTTT
TRBV4-2	NA	TRBJ2-3	NA	CASSQGREGTDTQYF	TGTGCCAGCAGCCAAGGGCGGGAAGGCACAGATACGCAGTATTTT
TRBV9	TRBD1	TRBJ2-7	NA	CASSAGTEVYEQYF	TGTGCCAGCAGCGCCGGGACAGAGGTCTACGAGCAGTACTTC
TRBV7-2	NA	TRBJ2-7	few	CASSFPMGAGQNEQYF	TGTGCCAGCAGCTTCCCGATGGGGGCGGGTCAGAACGAGCAGTACTTC
TRBV7-9	TRBD2	TRBJ2-3	NA	CASSLLRTSGRTDTQYF	TGTGCCAGCAGCTTATTGAGGACTAGCGGTCGCACAGATACGCAGTATTTT
TRBV6-1	NA	TRBJ2-7	NA	CASSEFSPLQRAALYEQYF	TGTGCCAGCAGTGAATTCTCCCCCCTACAGCGGGCCGCGCTTTACGAGCAGTACTTC
TRBV28	NA	TRBJ2-1	NA	CASSLFIESYNEQFF	TGTGCCAGCAGTTTATTCATAGAGTCCTACAATGAGCAGTTCTTC
TRBV6-6	NA	TRBJ1-2	NA	CASSYDMDGYTF	TGTGCCAGCAGTTACGACATGGATGGCTACACCTTC
TRBV2	NA	TRBJ2-3	NA	CASSRGLGDTQYF	TGTGCCAGCAGTCGGGGCCTGGGAGATACGCAGTATTTT
TRBV29-1	TRBD1	TRBJ1-1	NA	CSVVEGATEAFF	TGCAGCGTTGTGGAGGGGGCCACTGAAGCTTTCTTT
TRBV5-1	TRBD1	TRBJ2-2	NA	CASRYPEFPASRGLGTGELFF	TGCGCCAGCAGATACCCCGAGTTTCCCGCGAGTAGGGGGCTAGGTACCGGGGAGCTGTTTTTT
TRBV19	NA	TRBJ2-1	NA	CASSTRTASSYNEQFF	TGTGCCAGTAGTACCCGGACCGCTAGCTCCTACAATGAGCAGTTCTTC
TRBV4-1	NA	TRBJ2-5	many	CASSRLVGETQYF	TGCGCCAGCAGTAGACTAGTAGGGGAGACCCAGTACTTC
TRBV27	NA	TRBJ2-1	NA	CASSLAAHSSYNEQFF	TGTGCCAGCAGTTTAGCTGCGCATAGCTCCTACAATGAGCAGTTCTTC
TRBV7-9	NA	TRBJ2-7	NA	CASSPRDTYEQYF	TGTGCCAGCAGCCCCCGGGACACCTACGAGCAGTACTTC
TRBV5-1	TRBD2	TRBJ2-5	NA	CASSEGTSGRETQYF	TGCGCCAGCAGCGAAGGGACTAGCGGTCGCGAGACCCAGTACTTC
TRBV7-2	NA	TRBJ2-7	NA	CASSLGGSSSYEQYF	TGTGCCAGCAGCTTGGGGGGTTCCAGCTCCTACGAGCAGTACTTC